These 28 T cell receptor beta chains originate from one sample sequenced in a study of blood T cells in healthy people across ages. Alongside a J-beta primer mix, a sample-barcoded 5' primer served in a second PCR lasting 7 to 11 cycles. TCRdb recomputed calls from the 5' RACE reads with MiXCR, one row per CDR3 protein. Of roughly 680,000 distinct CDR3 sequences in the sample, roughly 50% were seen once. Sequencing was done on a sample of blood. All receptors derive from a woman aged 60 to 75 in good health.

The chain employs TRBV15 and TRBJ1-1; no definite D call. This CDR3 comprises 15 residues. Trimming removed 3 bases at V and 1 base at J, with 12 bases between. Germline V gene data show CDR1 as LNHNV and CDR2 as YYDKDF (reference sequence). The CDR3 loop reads CATSRAELGNTEAFF. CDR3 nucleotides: TGTGCCACCAGCAGGGCAGAATTGGGGAACACTGAAGCTTTCTTT.

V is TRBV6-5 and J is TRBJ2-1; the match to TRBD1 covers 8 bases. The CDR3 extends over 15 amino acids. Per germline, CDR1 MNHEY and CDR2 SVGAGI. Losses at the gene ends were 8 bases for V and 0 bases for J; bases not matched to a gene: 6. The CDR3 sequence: CASVGQGASYNEQFF. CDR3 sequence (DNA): TGTGCCAGCGTGGGGCAGGGGGCCTCCTACAATGAGCAGTTCTTC.

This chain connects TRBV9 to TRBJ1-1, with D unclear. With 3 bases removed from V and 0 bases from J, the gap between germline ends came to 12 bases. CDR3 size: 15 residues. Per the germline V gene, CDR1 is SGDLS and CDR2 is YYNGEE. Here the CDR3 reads CASSASGRMNTEAFF. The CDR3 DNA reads TGTGCCAGCAGCGCCTCAGGACGGATGAACACTGAAGCTTTCTTT.

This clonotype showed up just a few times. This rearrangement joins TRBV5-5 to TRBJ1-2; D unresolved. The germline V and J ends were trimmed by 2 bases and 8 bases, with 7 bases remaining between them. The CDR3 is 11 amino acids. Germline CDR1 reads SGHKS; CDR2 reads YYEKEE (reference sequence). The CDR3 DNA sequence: TGTGCCAGCAGCTTCGCGATGGGCTACACCTTC. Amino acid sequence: CASSFAMGYTF.

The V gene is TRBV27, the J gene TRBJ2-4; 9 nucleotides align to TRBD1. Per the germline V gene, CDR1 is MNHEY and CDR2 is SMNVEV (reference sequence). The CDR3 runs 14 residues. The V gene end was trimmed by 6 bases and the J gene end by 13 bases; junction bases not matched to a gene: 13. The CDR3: CASSRAGTGYEQYF. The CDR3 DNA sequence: TGTGCCAGCAGCCGCGCCGGGACAGGGTATGAGCAGTACTTC.

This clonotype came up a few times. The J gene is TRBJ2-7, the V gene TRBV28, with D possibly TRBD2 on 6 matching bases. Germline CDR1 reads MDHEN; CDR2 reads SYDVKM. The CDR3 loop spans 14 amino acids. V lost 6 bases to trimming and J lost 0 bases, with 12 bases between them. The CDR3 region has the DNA TGTGCCAGCAGCTTAGCGGCCAGCTCCTACGAGCAGTACTTC. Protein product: CASSLAASSYEQYF.

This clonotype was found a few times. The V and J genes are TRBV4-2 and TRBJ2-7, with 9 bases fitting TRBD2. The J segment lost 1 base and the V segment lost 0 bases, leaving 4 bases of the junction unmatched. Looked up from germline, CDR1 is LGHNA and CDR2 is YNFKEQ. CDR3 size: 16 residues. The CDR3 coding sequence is TGTGCCAGCAGCCAAGATCTCCTAGCGGGGTCCTACGAGCAGTACTTC. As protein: CASSQDLLAGSYEQYF.

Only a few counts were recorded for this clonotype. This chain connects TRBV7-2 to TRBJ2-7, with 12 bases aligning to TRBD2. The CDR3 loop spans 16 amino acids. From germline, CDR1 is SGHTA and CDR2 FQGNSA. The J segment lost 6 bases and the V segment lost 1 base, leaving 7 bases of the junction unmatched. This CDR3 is CASSLVGLAGGSEQYF. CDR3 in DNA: TGTGCCAGCAGCTTAGTGGGGCTAGCGGGAGGGAGCGAGCAGTACTTC.

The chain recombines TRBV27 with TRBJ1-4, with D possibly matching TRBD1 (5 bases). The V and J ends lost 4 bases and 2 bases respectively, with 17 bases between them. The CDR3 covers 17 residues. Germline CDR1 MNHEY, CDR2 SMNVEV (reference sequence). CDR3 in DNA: TGTGCCAGCAGTTCCCAGCAGGGTAGTAAGACTAATGAAAAACTGTTTTTT. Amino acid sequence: CASSSQQGSKTNEKLFF.

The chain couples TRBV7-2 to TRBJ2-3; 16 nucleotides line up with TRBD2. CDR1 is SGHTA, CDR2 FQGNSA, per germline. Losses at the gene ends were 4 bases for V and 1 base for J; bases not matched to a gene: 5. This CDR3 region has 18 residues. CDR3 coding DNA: TGTGCCAGCAGCTGGGGACTAGCGGGAGGGCGAGGCACAGATACGCAGTATTTT. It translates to CASSWGLAGGRGTDTQYF.

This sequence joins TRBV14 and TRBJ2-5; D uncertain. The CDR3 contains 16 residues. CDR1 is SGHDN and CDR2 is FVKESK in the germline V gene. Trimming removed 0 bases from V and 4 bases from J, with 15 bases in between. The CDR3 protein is CASSQEGPPFPETQYF. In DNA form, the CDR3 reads TGTGCCAGCAGCCAAGAAGGTCCGCCTTTCCCAGAGACCCAGTACTTC.

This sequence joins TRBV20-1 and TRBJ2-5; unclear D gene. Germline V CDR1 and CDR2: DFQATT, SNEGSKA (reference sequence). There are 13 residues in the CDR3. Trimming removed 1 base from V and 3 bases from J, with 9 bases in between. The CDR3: CSARGYPKETQYF. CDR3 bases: TGCAGTGCTAGAGGGTACCCTAAAGAGACCCAGTACTTC.

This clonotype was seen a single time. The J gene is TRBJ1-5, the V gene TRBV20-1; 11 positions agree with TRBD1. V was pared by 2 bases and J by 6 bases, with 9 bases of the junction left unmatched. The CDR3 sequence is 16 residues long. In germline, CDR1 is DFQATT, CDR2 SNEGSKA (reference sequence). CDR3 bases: TGCAGTGCTAGACAGTTAGGACAGGGGGCTGGTCAGCCCCAGCATTTT. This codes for CSARQLGQGAGQPQHF.

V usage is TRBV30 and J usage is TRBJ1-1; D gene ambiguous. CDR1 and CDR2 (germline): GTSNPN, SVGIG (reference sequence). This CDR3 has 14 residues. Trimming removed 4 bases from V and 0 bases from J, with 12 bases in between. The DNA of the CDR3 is TGTGCCTGGAAGTCGGAGGTCATGAACACTGAAGCTTTCTTT. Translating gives CAWKSEVMNTEAFF.

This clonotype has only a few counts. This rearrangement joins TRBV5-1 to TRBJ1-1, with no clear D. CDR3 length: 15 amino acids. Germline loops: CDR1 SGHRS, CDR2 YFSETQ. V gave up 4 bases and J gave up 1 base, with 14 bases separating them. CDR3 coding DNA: TGCGCCAGCAGCCTGACAAACTCCGGGAACACTGAAGCTTTCTTT. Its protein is CASSLTNSGNTEAFF.

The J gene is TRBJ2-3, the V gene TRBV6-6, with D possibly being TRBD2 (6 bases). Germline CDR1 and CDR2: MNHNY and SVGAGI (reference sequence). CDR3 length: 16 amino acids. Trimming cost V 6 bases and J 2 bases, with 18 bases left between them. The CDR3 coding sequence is TGTGCCAGCAGCCCCGGGACTTTACTTTACACAGATACGCAGTATTTT. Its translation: CASSPGTLLYTDTQYF.

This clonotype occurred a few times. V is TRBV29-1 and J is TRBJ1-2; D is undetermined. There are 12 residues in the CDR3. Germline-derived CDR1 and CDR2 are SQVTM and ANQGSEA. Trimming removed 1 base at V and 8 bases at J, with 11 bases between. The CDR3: CSVEGVGLGYTF. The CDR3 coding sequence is TGCAGCGTTGAAGGGGTGGGGTTGGGCTACACCTTC.

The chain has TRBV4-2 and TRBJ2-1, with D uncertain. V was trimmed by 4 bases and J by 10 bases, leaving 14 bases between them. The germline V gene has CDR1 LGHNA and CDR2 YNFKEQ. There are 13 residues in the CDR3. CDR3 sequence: CASSREIRYEQFF. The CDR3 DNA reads TGTGCCAGCAGCCGTGAGATCCGGTACGAGCAGTTCTTC.

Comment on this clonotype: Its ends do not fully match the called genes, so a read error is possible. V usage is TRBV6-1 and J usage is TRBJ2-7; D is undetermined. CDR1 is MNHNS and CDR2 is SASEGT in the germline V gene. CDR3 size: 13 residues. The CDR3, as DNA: TGTGCCAGCACAGGACCGCCGTCCTACGGGCAGTACTTC. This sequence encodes CASTGPPSYGQYF.

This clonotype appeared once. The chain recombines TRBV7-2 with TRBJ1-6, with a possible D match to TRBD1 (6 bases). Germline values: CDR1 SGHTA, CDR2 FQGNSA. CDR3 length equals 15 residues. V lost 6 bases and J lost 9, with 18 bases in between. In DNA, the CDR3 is TGTGCCAGCAGGGCGGGCAGGGGCCAGAGTTCACCCCTCCACTTT. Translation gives CASRAGRGQSSPLHF.

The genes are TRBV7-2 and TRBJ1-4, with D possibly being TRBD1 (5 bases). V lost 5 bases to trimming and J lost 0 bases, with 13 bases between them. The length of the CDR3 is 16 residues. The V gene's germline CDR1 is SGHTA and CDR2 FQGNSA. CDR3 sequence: CASSGGGVATNEKLFF. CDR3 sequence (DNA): TGTGCCAGCAGCGGGGGTGGGGTTGCAACTAATGAAAAACTGTTTTTT.

DNA of the CDR3: TGTGCCAGCAGCCTAAATAAAGTCTACGAGCAGTACTTC. Translation: CASSLNKVYEQYF. The rearrangement joins TRBV7-2 to TRBJ2-7; D uncertain. The CDR3 contains 13 residues. V lost 5 bases to trimming and J lost 3 bases, with 11 bases between them. Germline loops: CDR1 SGHTA, CDR2 FQGNSA.

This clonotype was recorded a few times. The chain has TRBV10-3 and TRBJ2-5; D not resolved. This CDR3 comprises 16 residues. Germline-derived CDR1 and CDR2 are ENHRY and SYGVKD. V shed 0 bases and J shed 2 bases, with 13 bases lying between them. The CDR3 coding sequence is TGTGCCATCAGTGAGTCCCTGGACGGACCGCAAGAGACCCAGTACTTC. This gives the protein CAISESLDGPQETQYF.

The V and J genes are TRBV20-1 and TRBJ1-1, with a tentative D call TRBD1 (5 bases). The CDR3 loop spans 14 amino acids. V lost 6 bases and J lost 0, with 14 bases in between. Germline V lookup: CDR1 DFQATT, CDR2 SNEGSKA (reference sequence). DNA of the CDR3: TGCAGTGCCGGGTCAGGGTACATGAACACTGAAGCTTTCTTT. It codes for CSAGSGYMNTEAFF.

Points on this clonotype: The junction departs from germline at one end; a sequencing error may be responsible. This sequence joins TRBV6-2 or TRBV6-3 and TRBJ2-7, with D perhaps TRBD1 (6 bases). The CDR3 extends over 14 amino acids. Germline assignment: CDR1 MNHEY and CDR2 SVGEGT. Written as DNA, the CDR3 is TGTGCCAGCAGTTACCGGCAGGGGCCCTACGAGCTGTACTTC. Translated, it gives CASSYRQGPYELYF.

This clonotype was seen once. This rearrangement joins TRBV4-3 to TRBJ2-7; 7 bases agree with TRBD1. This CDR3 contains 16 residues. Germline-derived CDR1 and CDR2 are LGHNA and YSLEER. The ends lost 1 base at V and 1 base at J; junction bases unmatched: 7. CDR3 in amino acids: CASSQVGAGGSYEQYF. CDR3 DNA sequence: TGCGCCAGCAGCCAAGTCGGGGCAGGGGGTTCCTACGAGCAGTACTTC.

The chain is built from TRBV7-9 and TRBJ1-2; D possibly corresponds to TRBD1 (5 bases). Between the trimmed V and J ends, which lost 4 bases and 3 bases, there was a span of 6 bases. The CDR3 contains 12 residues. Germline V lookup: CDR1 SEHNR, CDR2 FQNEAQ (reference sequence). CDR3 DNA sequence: TGTGCCAGCAGCTGGGACCACTATGGCTACACCTTC. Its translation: CASSWDHYGYTF.

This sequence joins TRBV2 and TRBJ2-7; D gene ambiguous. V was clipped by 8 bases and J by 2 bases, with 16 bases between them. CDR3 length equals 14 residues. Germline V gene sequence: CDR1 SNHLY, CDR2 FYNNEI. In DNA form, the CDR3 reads TGTGCCAGCGGAGTTCGTCTTGTAACCTACGAGCAGTACTTC. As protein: CASGVRLVTYEQYF.